This T cell receptor beta chain was captured by sequencing in a study of cytomegalovirus exposure and HLA in healthy donors (dated by TCRdb to about 2017). With regard to the full study: An earlier analysis of some 600 of the donors reported about 260 Gb of sequence data and 95 million to 130 million unique TCR beta sequences obtained from around 170 million T cells. Approximately 330 gigabases of sequencing data and roughly 81 million unique TCR sequences made up an early release that covered approximately 650 HLA-typed donors. Of the roughly 430 genotyped donors, around 81% fell in the genetic ancestry cluster associated with self-reported Caucasian donors. The aim of the study was to test whether cataloging public T cell receptors could identify signatures of past pathogen exposure. The study used immunosequencing to profile the T cell repertoires of around 600 subjects and linked those repertoires to cytomegalovirus serostatus. A separate validation cohort of roughly 130 different subjects was used in addition to the 666-subject first cohort. The study combined high-throughput TCR immunosequencing, statistical association of individual TCRs with disease status, and machine learning to predict cytomegalovirus infection status. A later analysis re-examined previously published TCR beta repertoires from roughly 720 donors and added high-resolution HLA genotyping to investigate patterns of TCR occurrence. Rather than drawing on any new phenotypic data, the later analysis identified candidate immune exposures from TCR beta sequences and the way those sequences occurred across donors. An earlier analysis of a few hundred of the donors applied high-throughput TCR beta sequencing to assess whether each TCR beta V gene segment acted as functional or pseudogenic. Donor age, sex, ethnicity and CMV serostatus were collected together with the repertoire data. A later genetic analysis used genome-wide SNP genotypes for about three fifths of the roughly 700 donors, treating that subset as a discovery cohort. All discovery cohort repertoires had been generated using a single sequencing platform. Class I and class II HLA loci were covered by the typing at four-digit resolution. The number of donors typed differed by locus, with about 629-630 for A, B, C, DRB1 and DQB1, roughly 520 for DQA1, approximately 570 for DPA1, and around 460 for DPB1. Roughly 5 DR-DQ haplotypes were handled as single units for association and clustering, since linkage in the cohort was strong. Among some 400 genotyped donors of the cohort, an average of about 240,000 unique TCR beta nucleotide sequences was sequenced per donor, of which 15% to 20% were non-productive.

A word on this clone: This clone's antigen is unknown. Base qualities are not provided; no much larger clone lies one nucleotide away.

In the germline V gene (reference sequence), CDR1 corresponds to LNHDA and CDR2 to SQIVND. The CDR3 starts with the cysteine, ends with the phenylalanine, and has 18 residues. The kept DNA is CDR3 alone, 54 bases in frame from the first base. Trimming leaves V shorter by 5 bases and J shorter by 3 bases, with the junction holding 13 bases beyond the gene matches. The cohort was made up of about 670 healthy bone marrow donors. Cohort members were all nominally healthy when sampled, although unrecorded immune exposures were likely present. The donor tested CMV seronegative and was one of the 352 seronegative cohort members. Each donor provided a peripheral blood sample, and peripheral blood mononuclear cells were used for TCR beta sequencing. The Qiagen DNeasy Blood Extraction Kit was used to extract genomic DNA from the blood cell samples. Library creation used the immunoSEQ multiplex PCR assay. For the multiplex PCR, a mixture combining 60 forward primers for TCR Vbeta segments and 13 reverse primers for TCR Jbeta segments was used. The CDR3 region of rearranged TCR beta genes was amplified from genomic DNA with a multiplex PCR assay. Amplified TCR beta libraries were sequenced as 87-base-pair reads on the Illumina HiSeq System. Concerning the study's data processing: A later analysis tallied 75 million to 85 million unique TCR beta chains across the 666 repertoires, and some 12 million of those chains were shared by two or more donors. A nearest-neighbor algorithm error-corrected the raw reads and collapsed the reads into unique sequences, merging closely related sequences to remove PCR and sequencing errors. Alignment of CDR3 sequences to IMGT reference sequences was used to assign V, D and J gene segments. For a sequence to be retained, a match of at least six nucleotides to both a V gene segment and a J gene segment was required. A rearrangement was called productive if the CDR3 had no stop codons and remained in frame with V and J, and every other rearrangement was called non-productive. CDR3 was defined by IMGT convention, running from the second conserved V-encoded cysteine to the conserved J-encoded phenylalanine. Sequences without an unambiguous match to a single V gene segment were excluded from the earlier analysis of about 600 of the donors. In an earlier analysis of more than 500 of the donors, a V segment was called functional when productive rearrangements were above 56.7%, and segregating when the standard deviation between donors exceeded 5%. To diagnose cytomegalovirus status from the catalog of TCR beta chain sequences, a statistical classification framework was built. In a later analysis, TCR nucleotide sequences were compared against IMGT/GENE-DB human TR gene sequences so that V and J genes could be assigned. A later analysis assigned CDR3 sequences and most-parsimonious VDJ recombination scenarios with the TCRdist pipeline. In a later analysis, each TCR beta chain was defined by its CDR3 amino acid sequence together with its V-gene family, and reads lacking a unique V-gene family were excluded. As a way to deal with suspected cross-contamination and a sequencing artifact, a later analysis dropped over 550 nucleotide sequences that were highly shared and had low generation probability. In a later analysis, a clonal expansion index for each public chain was calculated from normalized within-repertoire ranks of inferred template counts. In a later analysis, generation probabilities were computed with a VDJ recombination model fitted to out-of-frame rearrangements, and the resulting probabilities were checked against IGoR. A later analysis scored TCR-TCR, TCR-HLA and TCR-CMV co-occurrence with hypergeometric tests, applying a repertoire-size bias correction to TCR pairs. To estimate false discovery rates, a later analysis permuted the HLA or CMV assignments 20 times. In a later analysis, co-occurring TCRs were grouped with DBSCAN, and TCRdist sequence similarity was added when clustering was performed within HLA-allele-positive subsets. Repertoires with fewer than 30,000 or more than 120,000 public chains were left out of co-occurrence clustering, as were five repertoires with anomalous nucleotide sharing. This immuneACCESS table, as held by TCRdb, lists in-frame sequences with V and J called but not all clones. Of the missing ones, under half trace to an unresolved V gene in checked studies; the others have no known cause. Clone size and V and J calls were adopted from that table, with D and trimming inferred from the DNA. The table for this sample lists more than 85,000 clones; 81% of them were counted only once. Of the sample, less than 2.5% falls within the top ten clones.

Findings and caveats that apply to the study as a whole: Because HLA typing was unavailable for some donors at each locus, only the typed subset was used in association tests. In a later analysis, TCR association rates were found to vary across HLA loci, with the most associated TCRs seen for DRB1 alleles and the fewest for HLA-C alleles. Assigning TCR associations to individual alleles was difficult when HLA alleles, especially DR and DQ, strongly co-occurred. The authors suggested that the approach could potentially be extended to other disease states and immunological phenotypes. Some IMGT-functional V segments, including TRBV6-2 and TRBV6-3, could not be told apart with the 87-base-pair reads, so those segments were excluded. A group of highly shared sequence variants was considered likely to be a technical artifact of the sequencing pipeline. Most TCR sequences were seen in very few donors, while some public TCRs were found in many individuals. The study gave a list of 150 to 200 TCR beta chains associated with cytomegalovirus. Linkage disequilibrium might explain the correlated functional status among segregating V segments, but an unknown experimental factor could not be ruled out. In a later genetic analysis, a missense DCLRE1C variant was associated with V-gene and J-gene trimming of TCR beta chains, and the association was replicated in an independent cohort. CMV serostatus was the only immune exposure information available for the cohort. Because counts were too low, seventeen rarely observed V segments, including chromosome 9 orphons, were excluded from the earlier analysis of fewer than 650 of the donors. A later genetic analysis reported fewer N-insertions in productive TCRs among donors in an Asian-associated ancestry cluster than the roughly 620-donor mean. Roughly uniform sequencing depth across donors was assumed in presence/absence analyses, although this assumption may not hold. In a later analysis, HLA-associated TCR beta chains were found to be more clonally expanded and to have lower generation probabilities than equally common non-associated chains. In vitro tests confirmed that a few of the cytomegalovirus-associated TCR beta chains recognize cytomegalovirus antigens. At a false discovery rate of 0.05, a later analysis linked 16,951 TCR beta sequences to specific HLA alleles. In an earlier analysis of some 540 of the donors, most TCR beta V segments appeared in productive rearrangements about 87% or about 30% of the time, broadly matching IMGT annotations. A further reported finding was that TCR beta sequences accurately predicted the HLA-A and HLA-B alleles for most subjects in the first cohort. This cohort had only TCR beta chains sequenced, and the lack of alpha or paired-chain data limited which features could be detected. In a later analysis, several top co-occurrence clusters were reported to appear linked to parvovirus B19, influenza, CMV and Epstein-Barr virus. The classifier was reported to diagnose cytomegalovirus status with high specificity and sensitivity in both the original cohort and the validation cohort. A later analysis found that most CMV-associated TCR beta chains appeared HLA-restricted, with HLA associations seemingly driven largely by CMV exposure.

This chain joins TRBV19 to TRBJ2-3; 11 bases in the middle match TRBD2. The sample taken for sequencing was PBMCs. The origin of this receptor is a woman in her thirties in good health and CMV-seronegative. The CDR3 is CASSRGRRSGRVTDTQYF. The nucleotides are TGTGCCAGTAGTCGGGGGCGCCGTAGCGGGAGGGTAACAGATACGCAGTATTTT.